These 19 T cell receptor beta chains came from one sample sequenced in a study of blood T cell repertoires in COVID-19. The method was immunoSEQ multiplex PCR; TCRdb's version includes in-frame clones alone and lacks a portion of them. The sample lists about 80,000 clones, about four fifths seen once, with about a sixth in the top ten. The sample taken for sequencing was peripheral blood. The receptors come from a human donor in a cohort sampled during active COVID-19.

The chain joins TRBV6-2 or TRBV6-3 to TRBJ2-7; 8 nucleotides match TRBD2. The germline V gene encodes CDR1 MNHEY and CDR2 SVGEGT. The V gene end was trimmed by 0 bases and the J gene end by 7 bases; junction bases not matched to a gene: 5. The length of the CDR3 is 14 residues. CDR3 region: CASSYSAGVGEQYV. CDR3 DNA: TGTGCCAGCAGTTACTCAGCGGGAGTGGGGGAGCAGTACGTC.

The chain couples TRBV14 to TRBJ2-3; the match to TRBD2 covers 9 bases. CDR3 size: 16 residues. Germline CDR1 SGHDN, CDR2 FVKESK. V was pared by 1 base and J by 4 bases, with 6 bases of the junction left unmatched. CDR3 amino acids: CASSQVAGVPPDTQYF. DNA for the CDR3: TGTGCCAGCAGCCAAGTAGCGGGAGTTCCCCCAGATACGCAGTATTTT.

This clone has a count of ten or more. V usage is TRBV6-4 and J usage is TRBJ2-3; 10 bases fit TRBD2. V shed 5 bases and J 0 bases; nucleotides not matched to a gene: 2. This CDR3 is built from 15 residues. Germline-derived CDR1 and CDR2 are MRHNA and SNTAGT. The CDR3 DNA is TGTGCCAGCAGTCAGACTAGCGGGAGCACAGATACGCAGTATTTT. This gives the protein CASSQTSGSTDTQYF.

The gene calls are TRBV30 and TRBJ1-1; 10 positions match TRBD1. After removal of 5 bases from V and 5 bases from J, the junction contained 8 bases not matched to a gene. Germline CDR1 and CDR2: GTSNPN and SVGIG (reference sequence). This CDR3 region has 14 residues. The CDR3 region is CAWGQGVASTEAFF. The CDR3 DNA is TGTGCCTGGGGACAGGGGGTGGCTTCGACTGAAGCTTTCTTT.

J is TRBJ1-3 and V is TRBV7-9; 8 bases are shared with TRBD1. The CDR3 runs 15 residues. CDR1 and CDR2 (germline): SEHNR, FQNEAQ (reference sequence). J lost 4 bases, V lost 6 bases, and 8 bases had no gene match. CDR3 coding DNA: TGTGCCAGCAGAAGTGGACAGGGATCGGGAAACACCATATATTTT. Translating it yields CASRSGQGSGNTIYF.

This chain connects TRBV9 to TRBJ2-5, with a possible D match to TRBD1 (6 bases). CDR1 is SGDLS, CDR2 YYNGEE, per germline. The CDR3 covers 13 residues. Trimming stripped 0 bases from V and 7 bases from J, with 10 bases between. The CDR3 is CASSVEGGPTQYF. Written as DNA, the CDR3 is TGTGCCAGCAGCGTAGAAGGGGGTCCGACCCAGTACTTC.

The chain joins TRBV28 to TRBJ2-3; 10 bases map to TRBD1. This CDR3 has 16 amino acids. Trimming cost V 4 bases and J 2 bases; bases outside gene matches: 6. In germline, CDR1 is MDHEN, CDR2 SYDVKM. The CDR3 is CASSSPGTGVTDTQYF. Here the CDR3 DNA reads TGTGCCAGCAGTTCTCCGGGGACAGGGGTCACAGATACGCAGTATTTT.

This sequence joins TRBV28 and TRBJ2-7; TRBD1 might be the D (7 bases). CDR3 length: 14 amino acids. Deletions cut 3 bases from V and 5 bases from J, with 14 bases between. Germline V gene data show CDR1 as MDHEN and CDR2 as SYDVKM. For the CDR3, the DNA is TGTGCCAGCAGTTTGTCCCAGGGGGGCGACGAGCAGTACTTC. Translated, it gives CASSLSQGGDEQYF. Looking up the rest from reference TRBV28 and TRBJ2-7 gives the full variable domain: DVKVTQSSRYLVKRTGEKVFLECVQDMDHENMFWYRQDPGLGLRLIYFSYDVKMKEKGDIPEGYSVSREKKERFSLILESASTNQTSMYLCASSLSQGGDEQYFGPGTRLTVT.

The V gene is TRBV10-3, the J gene TRBJ2-3; 8 bases align to TRBD1. The CDR3 is 19 residues long. Germline CDR1 is ENHRY and CDR2 is SYGVKD. V shed 4 bases and J 6 bases; nucleotides not matched to a gene: 21. The CDR3 DNA reads as TGTGCCATCAGTGCGATTACGATTACGGGACAGGAGCGACAGGATACGCAGTATTTT. Encoded protein: CAISAITITGQERQDTQYF.

The rearrangement joins TRBV6-4 to TRBJ2-1; 10 positions agree with TRBD2. Trimming took 4 bases from V and 4 from J; bases not matched to a gene: 4. CDR1 MRHNA and CDR2 SNTAGT come from the germline V gene. The CDR3 consists of 15 residues. The CDR3 sequence is CASSASGGEYNEQFF. DNA of the CDR3: TGTGCCAGCAGTGCGAGCGGGGGGGAATACAATGAGCAGTTCTTC.

There are a few counts of this clone. This chain links TRBV5-1 with TRBJ1-2; 9 bases match TRBD1. Trimming at V came to 4 bases and at J to 6 bases, leaving 4 bases not matched to a gene. The CDR3 covers 13 residues. Germline loops: CDR1 SGHRS, CDR2 YFSETQ. DNA of the CDR3: TGCGCCAGCAGCCGGACAGGGGAGGATGGCTACACCTTC. This gives the protein CASSRTGEDGYTF. The full variable domain, in which reference TRBV5-1 and TRBJ1-2 provide the parts outside the CDR3, is KAGVTQTPRYLIKTRGQQVTLSCSPISGHRSVSWYQQTPGQGLQFLFEYFSETQRNKGNFPGRFSGRQFSNSRSEMNVSTLELGDSALYLCASSRTGEDGYTFGSGTRLTVV.

The V gene is TRBV5-1, the J gene TRBJ1-1, with D unresolved. The CDR3 covers 16 residues. Germline values: CDR1 SGHRS, CDR2 YFSETQ. Trimming shortened V by 4 bases and J by 1 base, and 17 bases separated the two germline ends. The CDR3 region has the DNA TGCGCCAGCAGCCAACCGCGGGGAGGGAAGAACACTGAAGCTTTCTTT. It encodes CASSQPRGGKNTEAFF.

This clone was seen ten or more times. This chain connects TRBV30 to TRBJ2-2; D remains unclear. The CDR3 spans 13 residues. Trimming took 0 bases from V and 2 from J, leaving 4 bases between them. Germline V lookup: CDR1 GTSNPN, CDR2 SVGIG (reference sequence). CDR3 amino acids: CAWSVVNTGELFF. DNA for the CDR3: TGTGCCTGGAGTGTTGTAAACACCGGGGAGCTGTTTTTT.

The rearrangement joins TRBV5-5 to TRBJ1-1, with D uncertain. Germline-derived CDR1 and CDR2 are SGHKS and YYEKEE (reference sequence). V dropped 4 bases and J dropped 1 base, with 17 bases sitting between them. The CDR3 length is 16 residues. CDR3 loop: CASSPMREMENTEAFF. The DNA for the CDR3 is TGTGCCAGCAGCCCTATGAGGGAAATGGAGAACACTGAAGCTTTCTTT.

The chain is built from TRBV5-6 and TRBJ2-1; TRBD2 matches 8 bases. The CDR3 loop spans 14 amino acids. After removal of 0 bases from V and 7 bases from J, the junction contained 3 bases not matched to a gene. Germline CDR1 reads SGHDT; CDR2 reads YYEEEE. This CDR3 reads CASSLDGRGNEQFF. DNA of the CDR3: TGTGCCAGCAGCTTGGACGGGAGGGGGAATGAGCAGTTCTTC.

In its sample, this clone was seen a few times. The rearrangement joins TRBV6-1 to TRBJ1-3; D is unresolved. V gave up 3 bases and J gave up 0 bases, with 12 bases separating them. This CDR3 has 16 amino acids. Germline V gene lookup returns CDR1 MNHNS and CDR2 SASEGT. The CDR3, as DNA: TGTGCCAGCAGTGATGCCGGGAGCAGCTCTGGAAACACCATATATTTT. It yields the protein CASSDAGSSSGNTIYF.

V and J are TRBV18 and TRBJ2-7; TRBD1 aligns across 10 bases. CDR1 and CDR2 (germline): KGHSH, LQKENI. The junction had 12 bases not matched to a gene; V was cut back by 4 bases and J by 6 bases. This CDR3 spans 16 amino acids. The CDR3 is CASSLTGTGDSGEQYV. The CDR3 DNA follows: TGTGCCAGCTCACTTACCGGGACAGGGGATTCTGGCGAGCAGTACGTC.

In this sample, this clone turned up a few times. The chain has TRBV18 and TRBJ1-6; 8 bases match TRBD1. The CDR3 consists of 15 residues. CDR1 and CDR2 (germline): KGHSH, LQKENI. The junction had 8 bases not matched to a gene; V was cut back by 3 bases and J by 10 bases. For the CDR3, the DNA is TGTGCCAGCTCACCTAAGGGACAGGTGGACTCACCCCTCCACTTT. The encoded protein is CASSPKGQVDSPLHF.

In its sample, this clone was seen a few times. J is TRBJ2-7 and V is TRBV28, with D possibly matching TRBD2 (5 bases). The CDR3 has 16 amino acids. V lost 5 bases, J lost 3 bases, and 20 bases lay in between. The germline V gene has CDR1 MDHEN and CDR2 SYDVKM. The CDR3 region is CASSGGSASTFYEQYF. As DNA, the CDR3 is TGTGCCAGCAGTGGCGGGTCGGCTAGCACTTTCTACGAGCAGTACTTC.